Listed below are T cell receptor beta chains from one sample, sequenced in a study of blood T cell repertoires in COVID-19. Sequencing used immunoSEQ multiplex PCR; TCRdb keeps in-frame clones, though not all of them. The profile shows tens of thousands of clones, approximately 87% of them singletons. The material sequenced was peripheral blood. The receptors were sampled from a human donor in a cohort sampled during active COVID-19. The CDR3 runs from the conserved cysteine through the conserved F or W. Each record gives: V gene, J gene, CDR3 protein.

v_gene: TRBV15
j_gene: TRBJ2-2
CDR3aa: CATSPGTDTGELFF

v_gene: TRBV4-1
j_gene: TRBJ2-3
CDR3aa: CASSQKDRAADTQYF

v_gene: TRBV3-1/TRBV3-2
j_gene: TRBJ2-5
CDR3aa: CASSQDLETQYF

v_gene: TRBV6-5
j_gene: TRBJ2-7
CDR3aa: CASSLRQGSYEQYF

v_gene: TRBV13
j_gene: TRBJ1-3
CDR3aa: CASSLYRGGNTIYF

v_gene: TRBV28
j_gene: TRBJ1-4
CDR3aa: CASSRSGTGFRGEKLFF

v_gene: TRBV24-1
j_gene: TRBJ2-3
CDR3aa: CATSDSGLAGVADTQYF

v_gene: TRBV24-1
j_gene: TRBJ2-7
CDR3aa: CATSDSTATYEQYF

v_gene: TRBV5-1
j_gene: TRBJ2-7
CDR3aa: CASSFSPPGLASYEQYF

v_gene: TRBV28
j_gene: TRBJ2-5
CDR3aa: CASSFLAAGRVQETQYF

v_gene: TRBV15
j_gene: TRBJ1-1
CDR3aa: CATSRARGMNTEAFF

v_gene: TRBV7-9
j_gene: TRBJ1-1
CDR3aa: CASSFGDTEAFF

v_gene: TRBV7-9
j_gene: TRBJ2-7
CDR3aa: CASSFATYEQYF

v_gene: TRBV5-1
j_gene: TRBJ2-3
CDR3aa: CASSLALLETDTQYF

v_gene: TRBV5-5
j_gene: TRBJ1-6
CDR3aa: CASSLIQNNSPLHF

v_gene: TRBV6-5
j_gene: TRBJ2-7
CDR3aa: CATRQGAYEQYF

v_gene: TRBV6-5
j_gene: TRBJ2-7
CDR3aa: CASGPDRGAYEQYF

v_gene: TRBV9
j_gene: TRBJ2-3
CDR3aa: CASSVRLAGGDTQYF

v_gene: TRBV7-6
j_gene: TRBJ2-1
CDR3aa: CASSLVSSEISILFF

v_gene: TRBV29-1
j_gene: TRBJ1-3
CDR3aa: CSVRDSGNTIYF

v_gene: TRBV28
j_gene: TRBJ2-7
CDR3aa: CASRLGLYEQYF

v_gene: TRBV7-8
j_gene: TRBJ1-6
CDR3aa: CASSLVEGSLLYNSPLHF

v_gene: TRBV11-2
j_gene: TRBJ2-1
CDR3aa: CASSLLGQGASYNEQFF

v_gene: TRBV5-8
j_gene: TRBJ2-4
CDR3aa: CASSLAAGENIQYF

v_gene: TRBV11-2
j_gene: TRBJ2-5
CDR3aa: CASSLVPRGTGQETQYF

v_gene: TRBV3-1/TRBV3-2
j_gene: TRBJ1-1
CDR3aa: CASSQEQGSESEAFF

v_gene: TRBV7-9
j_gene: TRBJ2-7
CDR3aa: CASSDGTGGAYEQYF

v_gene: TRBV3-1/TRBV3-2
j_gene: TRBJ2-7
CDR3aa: CASSEPDRYEQYF

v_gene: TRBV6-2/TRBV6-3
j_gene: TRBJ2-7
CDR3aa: CASSYGSRLGDEQYF

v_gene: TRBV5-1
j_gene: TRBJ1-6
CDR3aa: CASSLVGTPLPNSPLHF

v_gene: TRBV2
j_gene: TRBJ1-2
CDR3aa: CASSVQAIDYYGYTF

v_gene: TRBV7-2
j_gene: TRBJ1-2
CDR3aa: CASSSHSISSGGIVSYTF

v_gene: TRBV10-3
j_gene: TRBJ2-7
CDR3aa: CAISEWHSYEQYF

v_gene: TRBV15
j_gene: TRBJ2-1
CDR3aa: CATSRPPGQYNEQFF

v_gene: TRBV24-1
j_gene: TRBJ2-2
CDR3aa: CATSDTTGQARTGELFF

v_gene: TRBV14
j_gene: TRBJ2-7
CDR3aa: CASSQEAGHSYEQYF

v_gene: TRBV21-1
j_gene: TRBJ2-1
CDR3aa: CASSKNDRGHVNEQFF

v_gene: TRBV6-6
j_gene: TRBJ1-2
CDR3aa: CATAGGTSNYGYTF

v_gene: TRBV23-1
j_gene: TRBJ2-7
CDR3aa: CASSQKPDRIEQYF

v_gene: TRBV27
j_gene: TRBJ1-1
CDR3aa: CASSLSGGGLQGAYDSEAFF

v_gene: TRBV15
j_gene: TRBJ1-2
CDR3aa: CATSGDRGSGYTF

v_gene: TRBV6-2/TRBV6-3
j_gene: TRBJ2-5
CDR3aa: CASSSGVVAAGETQYF

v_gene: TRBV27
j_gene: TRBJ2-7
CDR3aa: CASSLVGGLNEQYF

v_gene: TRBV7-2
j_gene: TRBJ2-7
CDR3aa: CASSLGGLLNDEQYF

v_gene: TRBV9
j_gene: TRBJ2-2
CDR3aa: CASSPTGANTGELFF

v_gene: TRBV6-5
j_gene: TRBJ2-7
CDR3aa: CASSRGGAPYEQYF

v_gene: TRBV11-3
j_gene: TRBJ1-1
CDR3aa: CASSLGGIAEAFF

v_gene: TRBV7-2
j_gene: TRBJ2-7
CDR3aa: CASSSPPRAGPSEQYF